These 9 T cell receptor beta chains originate from one sample sequenced in a study of CD8 T cells in ankylosing spondylitis. TCRdb re-analysed the 5' RACE reads in MiXCR, keeping a single row per CDR3 protein. Here the sample spans 450,000 to 550,000 distinct CDR3 sequences, 5.3% being singletons. Study findings and constraints: Ankylosing spondylitis blood seemed to carry a telltale TCR beta motif made of roughly 8 highly homologous variants.

What these receptors recognize is not known. Material for sequencing was blood, either unsorted or a sorted T cell fraction (not recorded which). The receptors here all came from a male donor with ankylosing spondylitis.

In its sample, this clonotype was seen many times. The chain couples TRBV20-1 to TRBJ2-5; weak D call: TRBD1 (7 bases). Trimming removed 3 bases from V and 2 bases from J, with 13 bases in between. Germline lookup yields CDR1 DFQATT and CDR2 SNEGSKA (reference sequence). The CDR3 length is 14 residues. CDR3 in amino acids: CSAREGARQETQYF. As DNA, the CDR3 is TGCAGTGCTAGGGAGGGGGCGCGGCAAGAGACCCAGTACTTC.

The chain recombines TRBV29-1 with TRBJ2-1, with TRBD1 identical over 10 bases. V dropped 7 bases and J dropped 4; count of bases not matched to a gene: 10. Germline V CDR1 and CDR2: SQVTM, ANQGSEA. This CDR3 is built from 15 residues. The CDR3 DNA follows: TGCAGCGCTTCAGGGGGGACAGGGGTTTACAATGAGCAGTTCTTC. Its protein is CSASGGTGVYNEQFF.

The table lists this clonotype with many counts. The chain recombines TRBV4-3 with TRBJ1-1; 7 nucleotides align to TRBD1. V was pared by 1 base and J by 1 base, with 6 bases of the junction left unmatched. Per the germline V gene, CDR1 is LGHNA and CDR2 is YSLEER. The CDR3 length is 16 residues. The CDR3 DNA is TGCGCCAGCAGCCAAGGGGCGGGACAGCCGAACACTGAAGCTTTCTTT. Residues: CASSQGAGQPNTEAFF.

This clonotype was picked up many times. The rearrangement uses TRBV5-1 and TRBJ1-1, with D hard to call. Germline lookup yields CDR1 SGHRS and CDR2 YFSETQ. The CDR3 consists of 14 residues. The ends were cut back, 6 bases at V and 2 bases at J, with 14 bases in the middle. Here the CDR3 reads CASTRGGPNTEAFF. CDR3 coding DNA: TGCGCCAGCACCCGAGGAGGGCCCAACACTGAAGCTTTCTTT.

This clonotype appeared a few times. This rearrangement joins TRBV11-2 to TRBJ2-5; D gene ambiguous. Trimming removed 1 base at V and 4 bases at J, with 10 bases between. From germline, CDR1 is SGHAT and CDR2 FQNNGV. The CDR3 is 14 amino acids. CDR3 in DNA: TGTGCCAGCAGCTTAGCGGCAACTTCAGAGACCCAGTACTTC. It codes for CASSLAATSETQYF.

The sample holds many counts of this clonotype. The chain recombines TRBV20-1 with TRBJ2-3; D gene ambiguous. The CDR3 runs 11 residues. V shed 5 bases and J shed 5 bases, with 8 bases lying between them. Germline assignment: CDR1 DFQATT and CDR2 SNEGSKA (reference sequence). The CDR3 DNA is TGCAGTGCTCGGTATCGAGATACGCAGTATTTT. Protein product: CSARYRDTQYF.

The sample holds many counts of this clonotype. The chain carries TRBV20-1 and TRBJ2-7; 11 bases match TRBD2. Germline V gene sequence: CDR1 DFQATT, CDR2 SNEGSKA (reference sequence). After removal of 7 bases from V and 2 bases from J, the junction contained 7 bases not matched to a gene. This CDR3 has 14 residues. CDR3 region: CSVVGTSGTYEQYF. The CDR3 DNA is TGCAGTGTCGTCGGGACTAGCGGAACCTACGAGCAGTACTTC.

This clonotype was recorded many times. The V and J genes are TRBV10-3 and TRBJ2-7; D remains unclear. The CDR3 loop spans 13 amino acids. Trimming shortened V by 5 bases and J by 0 bases, and 8 bases separated the two germline ends. The germline gives CDR1 ENHRY, CDR2 SYGVKD. CDR3 protein: CAISRADSYEQYF. CDR3 sequence (DNA): TGTGCCATCAGTAGAGCAGACTCCTACGAGCAGTACTTC.

This clonotype was picked up many times. This chain connects TRBV6-2 or TRBV6-3 to TRBJ2-7; D possibly corresponds to TRBD2 (6 bases). The CDR3 extends over 19 amino acids. V was trimmed by 0 bases and J by 0 bases, leaving 21 bases between them. Germline values: CDR1 MNHEY, CDR2 SVGEGT. The CDR3 loop reads CASSYSGWRRGRLSYEQYF. The DNA of the CDR3 is TGTGCCAGCAGTTACTCAGGGTGGCGGCGGGGACGACTCTCCTACGAGCAGTACTTC.